The entry below gives a single T cell receptor beta chain sequence along with its context. Germline values: CDR1 LGHDT, CDR2 YNNKEL (reference sequence). The length of the CDR3 is 14 residues. These data belong to a study of monozygotic twins with inflammatory bowel disease. One entry per CDR3 protein, without DNA, is what TCRdb gives after re-calling the 5' RACE reads. Its table lists about 450,000 distinct CDR3 sequences. The sequence came from a human donor with ulcerative colitis or Crohn's disease, or a healthy co-twin of an affected twin (not recorded which). The sample was blood. This chain uses TRBV3-1 with TRBJ2-2; the TCRdb call, TRBD1, lacks DNA for checking. The CDR3 sequence: CASSTSQVPGELFF.